These 3 T cell receptor beta chains were all obtained from the same sample, sequenced in a study of blood T cell repertoires in COVID-19. Method: immunoSEQ multiplex PCR; TCRdb's copy keeps in-frame clones and lacks some. Among some 350,000 clones listed, roughly 84% were seen once. Sequencing was done on a sample of PBMCs or T cells enriched from blood (not recorded which). These receptors originate from a young woman who had recovered from COVID-19.

The chain links TRBV11-3 to TRBJ1-3, with a tentative D call TRBD1 (6 bases). Germline loops: CDR1 SGHNT, CDR2 YENEEA. The V gene lost 1 base and the J gene lost 0 bases, with 13 bases spanning the gap. The CDR3 spans 17 residues. CDR3 nucleotide sequence: TGTGCCAGCAGCTTAGTCCCCGGACAGAGCTCTGGAAACACCATATATTTT. Its protein is CASSLVPGQSSGNTIYF.

The genes are TRBV28 and TRBJ1-2, with 7 bases aligning to TRBD1. The V segment lost 4 bases and the J segment 6 bases; nucleotides outside the gene matches: 8. CDR3 size: 14 residues. Germline V gene sequence: CDR1 MDHEN, CDR2 SYDVKM. The DNA for the CDR3 is TGTGCCAGCAGTTCGACAGGGCAATTGGATGGCTACACCTTC. Its protein is CASSSTGQLDGYTF.

The chain couples TRBV7-2 to TRBJ2-7, with TRBD1 matching 10 bases. The V segment lost 2 bases and the J segment 5 bases; nucleotides outside the gene matches: 9. The CDR3 is 16 amino acids. Germline values: CDR1 SGHTA, CDR2 FQGNSA. CDR3 loop: CASSLRPGQGSNEQYF. CDR3 nucleotide sequence: TGTGCCAGCAGCTTAAGACCGGGACAGGGGTCGAACGAGCAGTACTTC. Based on the CDR3 plus reference TRBV7-2 and TRBJ2-7, the full variable domain is GAGVSQSPSNKVTEKGKDVELRCDPISGHTALYWYRQSLGQGLEFLIYFQGNSAPDKSGLPSDRFSAERTGGSVSTLTIQRTQQEDSAVYLCASSLRPGQGSNEQYFGPGTRLTVT.